This TCR beta chain was retrieved from a study of OX40 agonist ivuxolimab in advanced cancers. Points from the study as a whole: Some patients without response likewise showed low normalized clonal expansion.

Note on this clone: Its antigen is still unknown.

Germline V lookup: CDR1 MNHEY, CDR2 SMNVEV (reference sequence). CDR3 length: 15 amino acids. Trimming shortened V by 2 bases and J by 3 bases, and 12 bases separated the two germline ends. Clones were read by immunoSEQ multiplex PCR, and TCRdb kept only the in-frame ones, dropping some. Of fewer than 11,000 clones listed, 85% to 90% are singletons. Exclusion of a patient followed from autoimmune disease history or systemic immunosuppression. At cycle 4 day 1, cycle 7 day 1, and baseline, blood was sampled. V usage is TRBV27 and J usage is TRBJ2-3; unclear D gene. Here the sequenced sample was CD4+ or CD8+ T cells sorted from blood, taken in a trial of the OX40 agonist ivuxolimab. This TCR was sampled from an adult with an advanced solid tumor such as melanoma, head and neck, liver or kidney cancer. The CDR3 sequence: CASSLNSLGTDTQYF. For the CDR3, the DNA is TGTGCCAGCAGTTTAAACAGTCTAGGGACAGATACGCAGTATTTT.